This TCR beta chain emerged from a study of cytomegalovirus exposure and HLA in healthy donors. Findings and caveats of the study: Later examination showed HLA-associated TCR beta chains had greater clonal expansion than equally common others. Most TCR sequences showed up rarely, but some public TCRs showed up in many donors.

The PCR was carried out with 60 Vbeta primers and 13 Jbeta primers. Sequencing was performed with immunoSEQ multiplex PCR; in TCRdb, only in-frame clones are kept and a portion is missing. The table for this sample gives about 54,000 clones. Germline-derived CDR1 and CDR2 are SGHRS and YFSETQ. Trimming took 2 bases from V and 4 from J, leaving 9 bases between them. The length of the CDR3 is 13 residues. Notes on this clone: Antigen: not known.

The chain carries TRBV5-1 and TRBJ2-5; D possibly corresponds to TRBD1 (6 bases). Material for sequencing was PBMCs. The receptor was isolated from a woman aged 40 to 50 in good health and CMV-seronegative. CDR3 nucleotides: TGCGCCAGCAGCTTCCCAGGGGCAGAGACCCAGTACTTC. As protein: CASSFPGAETQYF.